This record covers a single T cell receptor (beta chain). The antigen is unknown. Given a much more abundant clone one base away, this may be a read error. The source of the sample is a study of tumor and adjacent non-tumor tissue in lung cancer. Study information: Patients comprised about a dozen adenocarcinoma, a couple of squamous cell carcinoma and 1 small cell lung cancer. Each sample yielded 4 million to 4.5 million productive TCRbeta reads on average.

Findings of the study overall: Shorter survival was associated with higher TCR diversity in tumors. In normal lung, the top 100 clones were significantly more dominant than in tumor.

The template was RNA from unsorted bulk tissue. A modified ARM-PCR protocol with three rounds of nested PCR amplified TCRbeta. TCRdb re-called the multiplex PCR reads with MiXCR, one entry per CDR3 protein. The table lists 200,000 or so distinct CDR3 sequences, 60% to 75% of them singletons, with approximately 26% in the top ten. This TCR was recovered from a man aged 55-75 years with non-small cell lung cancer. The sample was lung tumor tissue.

Written as DNA, the CDR3 is TGCAGCGTTGGAGGGTTGGGCACTCTCTCGGCCGAGCAGTACTTC. Translated: CSVGGLGTLSAEQYF. The chain recombines TRBV29-1 with TRBJ2-7; the D gene is possibly TRBD2 (5 bases). The CDR3 covers 15 residues. Trimming stripped 4 bases from V and 6 bases from J, with 22 bases between. Per the germline V gene, CDR1 is SQVTM and CDR2 is ANQGSEA.